This TCR beta chain emerged from a study of blood T cell repertoires in COVID-19. The germline V gene encodes CDR1 SGDLS and CDR2 YYNGEE. This CDR3 spans 15 amino acids. V was clipped by 3 bases and J by 3 bases; unmatched bases: 8. This clone was recorded a few times. Measured with immunoSEQ multiplex PCR; TCRdb has only the in-frame clones, and not every one. The table shows under 45,000 clones, with 86% occurring only once. Sequencing was performed on peripheral blood. V is TRBV9 and J is TRBJ1-1; 7 bases map to TRBD1. This clonotype was sampled from a man between 60 and 75 years old with active COVID-19. The CDR3 loop is CASSAQGSEDTEAFF. CDR3 nucleotides: TGTGCCAGCAGCGCACAGGGGAGTGAGGACACTGAAGCTTTCTTT.